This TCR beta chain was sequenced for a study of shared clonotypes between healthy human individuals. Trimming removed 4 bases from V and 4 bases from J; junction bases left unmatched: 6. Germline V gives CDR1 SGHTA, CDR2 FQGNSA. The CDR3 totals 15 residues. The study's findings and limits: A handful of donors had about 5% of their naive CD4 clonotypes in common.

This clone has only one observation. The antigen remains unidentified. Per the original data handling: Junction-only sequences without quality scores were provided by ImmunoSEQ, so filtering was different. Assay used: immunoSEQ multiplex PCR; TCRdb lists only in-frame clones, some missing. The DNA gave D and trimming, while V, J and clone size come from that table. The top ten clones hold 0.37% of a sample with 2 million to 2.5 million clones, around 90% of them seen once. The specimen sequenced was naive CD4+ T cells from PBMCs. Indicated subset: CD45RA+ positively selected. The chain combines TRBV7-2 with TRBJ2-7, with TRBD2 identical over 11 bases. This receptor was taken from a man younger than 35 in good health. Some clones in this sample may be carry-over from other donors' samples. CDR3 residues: CASSSLGLAAYEQYF. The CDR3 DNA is TGTGCCAGCAGCTCCCTGGGACTAGCGGCATACGAGCAGTACTTC.